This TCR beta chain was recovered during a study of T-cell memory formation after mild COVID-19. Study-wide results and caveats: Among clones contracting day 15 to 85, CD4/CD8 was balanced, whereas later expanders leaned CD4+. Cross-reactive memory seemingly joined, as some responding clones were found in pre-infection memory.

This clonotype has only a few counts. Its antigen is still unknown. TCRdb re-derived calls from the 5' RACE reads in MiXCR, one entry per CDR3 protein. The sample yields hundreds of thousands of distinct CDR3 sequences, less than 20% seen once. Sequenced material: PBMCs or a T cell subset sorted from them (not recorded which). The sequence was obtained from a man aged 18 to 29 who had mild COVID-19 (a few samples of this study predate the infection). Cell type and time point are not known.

The CDR3 DNA follows: TGTGCCACTTCAGTAGGACAGGCCGCCTACGAGCAGTACTTC. This translates into CATSVGQAAYEQYF. The rearrangement links TRBV6-5 to TRBJ2-7, with TRBD1 matching over 7 bases. The junction had 11 bases not matched to a gene; V was cut back by 10 bases and J by 2 bases. Germline V gives CDR1 MNHEY, CDR2 SVGAGI. The CDR3 totals 14 residues.